This T cell receptor (beta chain) was retrieved from a study of cytomegalovirus exposure and HLA in healthy donors. Regarding the study as a whole: Immune exposure information available was restricted to CMV serostatus.

PCR involved 60 Vbeta and 13 Jbeta primers. Method: immunoSEQ multiplex PCR; TCRdb's copy keeps in-frame clones and lacks some. The sample lists about 130,000 clones, about 78% occurring once. The CDR3 extends over 13 amino acids. The germline V gene encodes CDR1 SGHRS and CDR2 YFSETQ. After removal of 4 bases from V and 7 bases from J, the junction contained 5 bases not matched to a gene. This clone is a singleton in its sample. Antigen: not known. The TCR comes from a human donor in good health. Sequences were obtained from PBMCs. The chain joins TRBV5-1 to TRBJ1-1; 9 bases are a match to TRBD1. CDR3 amino acids: CASSGGQGIEAFF. The CDR3 nucleotides are TGCGCCAGCAGCGGGGGACAGGGTATTGAAGCTTTCTTT.